In its sample, the clone carrying this TCR beta chain was seen once. Its antigen is not known. The ends were cut back, 0 bases at V and 8 bases at J, with 13 bases in the middle. In germline, CDR1 is SGHRS, CDR2 YFSETQ. CDR3 size: 14 residues. Mixed chimerism was transient after nonmyeloablative marrow transplants from related graft donors. CD4+CD25+CD127- Tregs, CD4+CD25- non-Tregs, CD4 and CD8 cells were sorted. The sample originates from a study of Tregs in tolerant kidney transplant recipients. Broader study findings: This study did not directly address biological reproducibility. Tregs expanded with activated donor B cells seemed most donor-specific.

Clones were sequenced by immunoSEQ multiplex PCR, and TCRdb holds only the in-frame ones, with some missing. The sample records roughly 20,000 clones, more than 65% being singletons. This chain links TRBV5-1 with TRBJ2-3; no clear D gene. The TCR comes from a human patient who received a combined kidney and bone marrow transplant. A subset of T cells may come from the graft donor. Specimen: CD8+ T cells from blood (PBMCs), collected 6 months after the transplant. CDR3 nucleotides: TGCGCCAGCAGCTTGGAACTGGTAAGAGGTACGCAGTATTTT. The encoded protein is CASSLELVRGTQYF. The full variable domain, completed using reference TRBV5-1 and TRBJ2-3, is KAGVTQTPRYLIKTRGQQVTLSCSPISGHRSVSWYQQTPGQGLQFLFEYFSETQRNKGNFPGRFSGRQFSNSRSEMNVSTLELGDSALYLCASSLELVRGTQYFGPGTRLTVL.